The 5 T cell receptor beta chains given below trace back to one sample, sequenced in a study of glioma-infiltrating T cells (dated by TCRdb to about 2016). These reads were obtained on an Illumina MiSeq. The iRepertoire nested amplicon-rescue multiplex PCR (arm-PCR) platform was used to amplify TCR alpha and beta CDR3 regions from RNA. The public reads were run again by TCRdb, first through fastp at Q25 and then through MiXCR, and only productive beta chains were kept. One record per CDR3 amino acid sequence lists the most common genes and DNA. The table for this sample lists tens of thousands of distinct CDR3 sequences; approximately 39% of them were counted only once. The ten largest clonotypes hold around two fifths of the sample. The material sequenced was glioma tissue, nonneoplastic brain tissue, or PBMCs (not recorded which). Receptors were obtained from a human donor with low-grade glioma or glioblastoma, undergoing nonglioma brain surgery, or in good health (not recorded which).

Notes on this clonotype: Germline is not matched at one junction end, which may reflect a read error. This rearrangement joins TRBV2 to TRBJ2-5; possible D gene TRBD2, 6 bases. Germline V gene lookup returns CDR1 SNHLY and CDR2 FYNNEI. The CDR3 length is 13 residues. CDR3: CASREVYTETQCF. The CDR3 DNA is TGTGCTAGCAGGGAGGTCTACACCGAGACCCAGTGCTTC.

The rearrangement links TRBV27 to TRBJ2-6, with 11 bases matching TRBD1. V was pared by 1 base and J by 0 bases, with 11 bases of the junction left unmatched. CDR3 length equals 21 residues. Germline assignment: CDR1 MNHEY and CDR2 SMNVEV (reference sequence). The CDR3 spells CASSLYGWDRGVDSGANVLTF. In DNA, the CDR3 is TGTGCCAGCAGTTTATATGGTTGGGACAGGGGGGTTGACTCTGGGGCCAACGTCCTGACTTTC.

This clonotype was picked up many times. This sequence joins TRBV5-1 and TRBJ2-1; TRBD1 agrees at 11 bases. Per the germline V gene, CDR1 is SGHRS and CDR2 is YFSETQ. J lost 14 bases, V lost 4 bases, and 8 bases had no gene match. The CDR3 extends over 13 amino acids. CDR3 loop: CASSGGTGGRKFF. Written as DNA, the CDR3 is TGCGCCAGCAGCGGAGGGACAGGGGGTAGAAAGTTCTTC.

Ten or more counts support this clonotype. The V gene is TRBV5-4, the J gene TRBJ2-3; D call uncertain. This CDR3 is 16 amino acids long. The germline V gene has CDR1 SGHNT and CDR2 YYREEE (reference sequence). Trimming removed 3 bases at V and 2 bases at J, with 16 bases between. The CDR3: CASSSSTGNPTDTQYF. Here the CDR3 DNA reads TGTGCCAGCAGCTCCTCCACTGGGAACCCCACAGATACGCAGTATTTT.

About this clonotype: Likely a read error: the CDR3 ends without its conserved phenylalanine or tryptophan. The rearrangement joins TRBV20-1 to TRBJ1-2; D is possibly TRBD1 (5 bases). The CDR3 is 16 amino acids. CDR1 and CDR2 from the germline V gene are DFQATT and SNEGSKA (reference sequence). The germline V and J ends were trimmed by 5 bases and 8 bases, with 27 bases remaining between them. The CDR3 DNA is TGCAGTGCTGTCGCCACGGGACGACCGTCAGTAGCCGGCTACACCTCC. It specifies CSAVATGRPSVAGYTS.